Listed below are T cell receptor beta chains from one sample, sequenced in a study of blood T cell repertoires in COVID-19. Data came from immunoSEQ multiplex PCR; TCRdb stores just in-frame clones and leaves some out. The data contain about 330,000 clones, approximately 92% of them singletons. The sample consisted of PBMCs or T cells enriched from blood (not recorded which). Receptor source: a woman aged 30 to 39 who had recovered from COVID-19. Each CDR3 is given with its conserved first and last residue. The D gene is left open where the match is weak. Only part of the rows carry a size: once, few, many, or a class if the clone is expanded.

D	V	J	size	CDR3	DNA
NA	TRBV2	TRBJ1-6	NA	CASTAGKFSSPLHF	TGTGCCAGCACGGCAGGGAAGTTCAGTTCACCCCTCCACTTT
TRBD1	TRBV19	TRBJ1-6	NA	CASSMWTGADSPLHF	TGTGCCAGTAGTATGTGGACAGGGGCGGATTCACCCCTCCACTTT
TRBD2	TRBV5-1	TRBJ2-2	NA	CASSPLGGMNTGELFF	TGCGCCAGCAGCCCCTTGGGAGGGATGAACACCGGGGAGCTGTTTTTT
NA	TRBV10-3	TRBJ1-6	NA	CAISTGNNSPLHF	TGTGCCATCAGCACAGGGAATAATTCACCCCTCCACTTT
NA	TRBV6-4	TRBJ2-2	NA	CASSEFIGELFF	TGTGCCAGCAGTGAGTTTATCGGGGAGCTGTTTTTT
NA	TRBV28	TRBJ2-3	NA	CASSRAHTQYF	TGTGCCAGCAGTCGAGCACATACGCAGTATTTT
TRBD1	TRBV2	TRBJ2-1	NA	CATQGDLNNEQFF	TGTGCCACCCAGGGGGATCTAAACAATGAGCAGTTCTTC
TRBD1	TRBV5-6	TRBJ1-4	NA	CASSLTGQGNEKLFF	TGTGCCAGCAGCTTGACGGGACAGGGGAATGAAAAACTGTTTTTT
NA	TRBV5-8	TRBJ2-1	NA	CASSPLSEQFF	TGTGCCAGCAGCCCTTTGAGTGAGCAGTTCTTC
TRBD1	TRBV5-1	TRBJ1-2	NA	CASSLLQGNYGYTF	TGCGCCAGCAGCTTGTTACAGGGGAACTATGGCTACACCTTC
TRBD2	TRBV28	TRBJ2-7	NA	CASSFGGTSGYEQYF	TGTGCCAGCAGTTTTGGTGGGACTAGCGGCTACGAGCAGTACTTC
TRBD1	TRBV19	TRBJ1-1	NA	CASSPGQILNTEAFF	TGTGCCAGTAGTCCGGGACAGATCTTGAACACTGAAGCTTTCTTT
TRBD2	TRBV5-1	TRBJ2-1	NA	CASSLAQRGASRTYNEQFF	TGCGCCAGCAGCTTGGCCCAGCGGGGGGCTTCGAGGACCTACAATGAGCAGTTCTTC
NA	TRBV30	TRBJ1-5	NA	CAWSTGVDQPQHF	TGTGCCTGGAGCACGGGTGTCGATCAGCCCCAGCATTTT
TRBD1	TRBV7-2	TRBJ1-5	NA	CASSLGTGRISQPQHF	TGTGCCAGCAGCTTAGGGACAGGGAGGATTAGTCAGCCCCAGCATTTT
TRBD2	TRBV10-3	TRBJ2-7	NA	CAISSSGTRAYEQYF	TGTGCCATCAGCTCTAGCGGGACCCGAGCCTACGAGCAGTACTTC
TRBD2	TRBV28	TRBJ2-4	NA	CASSSLGGGGDIQYF	TGTGCCAGCAGTTCACTAGGTGGCGGGGGGGACATTCAGTACTTC
TRBD2	TRBV27	TRBJ2-1	NA	CASSQLAGVSNEQFF	TGTGCCAGCAGTCAACTAGCGGGAGTGTCTAATGAGCAGTTCTTC
NA	TRBV10-3	TRBJ2-2	NA	CAISDAGTLTGELFF	TGTGCCATCAGTGACGCCGGGACTTTGACCGGGGAGCTGTTTTTT
TRBD2	TRBV28	TRBJ2-2	NA	CASSLFGLAGAANTGELFF	TGTGCCAGCAGTTTATTCGGACTAGCGGGGGCCGCGAACACCGGGGAGCTGTTTTTT
TRBD1	TRBV28	TRBJ1-2	once	CASSLEGWTGNYGYTF	TGTGCCAGCAGTTTGGAAGGTTGGACAGGAAACTATGGCTACACCTTC
NA	TRBV19	TRBJ2-7	NA	CASRATGEAYEQYF	TGTGCCAGTAGGGCCACAGGAGAGGCCTACGAGCAGTACTTC
NA	TRBV19	TRBJ1-1	NA	CASSNKQTNTEAFF	TGTGCCAGTAGTAATAAACAGACGAACACTGAAGCTTTCTTT
NA	TRBV4-3	TRBJ2-2	NA	CASSQSAQTGELFF	TGCGCCAGCAGCCAATCCGCACAAACCGGGGAGCTGTTTTTT
NA	TRBV6-5	TRBJ1-3	NA	CASRDSLYSGNTIYF	TGTGCCAGCAGGGACAGCCTCTACTCTGGAAACACCATATATTTT
TRBD1	TRBV30	TRBJ2-7	NA	CAWSVDGQGADEQYF	TGTGCCTGGAGTGTAGACGGACAGGGGGCGGATGAGCAGTACTTC
NA	TRBV27	TRBJ1-1	few	CASSFRVGTEAFF	TGTGCCAGCAGTTTCAGGGTGGGCACTGAAGCTTTCTTT
TRBD1	TRBV7-2	TRBJ1-6	NA	CASSPRRDSYNSPLHF	TGTGCCAGCAGCCCAAGGAGGGACAGTTATAATTCACCCCTCCACTTT
NA	TRBV7-9	TRBJ2-5	NA	CASSRGQVGRETQYF	TGTGCCAGCAGCCGTGGACAAGTCGGGCGGGAGACCCAGTACTTC
NA	TRBV28	TRBJ1-5	NA	CASLERGAPQHF	TGTGCCAGCCTTGAGCGGGGAGCGCCCCAGCATTTT
TRBD1	TRBV29-1	TRBJ2-2	NA	CSVARGFGELFF	TGCAGCGTTGCCAGGGGGTTCGGGGAGCTGTTTTTT
TRBD2	TRBV14	TRBJ2-1	NA	CASSQLLAGGDWEQFF	TGTGCCAGCAGCCAGCTCCTAGCGGGGGGGGATTGGGAGCAGTTCTTC
NA	TRBV28	TRBJ1-2	NA	CASSSQGRGGYTF	TGTGCCAGCAGTTCCCAGGGGAGGGGTGGCTACACCTTC
NA	TRBV2	TRBJ1-2	NA	CASSDRGGYTF	TGTGCCAGCAGCGACCGGGGTGGCTACACCTTC
NA	TRBV2	TRBJ1-5	NA	CASGEGRTMAQHF	TGTGCCAGCGGGGAGGGACGGACAATGGCCCAGCATTTT
TRBD1	TRBV28	TRBJ1-5	once	CASTAGTGKGQPQHF	TGTGCCAGCACCGCCGGGACAGGGAAGGGGCAGCCCCAGCATTTT
TRBD2	TRBV7-2	TRBJ2-1	NA	CASRSGGVIRNEQFF	TGTGCCAGCAGGTCGGGGGGGGTGATCCGGAATGAGCAGTTCTTC
NA	TRBV5-4	TRBJ1-6	NA	CASSLAGAGYNSPLHF	TGTGCCAGCAGCTTGGCAGGGGCAGGCTATAATTCACCCCTCCACTTT
NA	TRBV11-3	TRBJ2-7	once	CASSLQQGWEQYF	TGTGCCAGCAGCCTCCAACAGGGATGGGAGCAGTACTTC
NA	TRBV7-2	TRBJ1-4	NA	CASSTRQVPGGEKLFF	TGTGCCAGCAGCACCAGACAGGTCCCGGGGGGTGAAAAACTGTTTTTT